This T cell receptor (beta chain) was observed in a study of OX40 agonist ivuxolimab in advanced cancers. For the study at large: As their treatment, patients were administered ivuxolimab, an agonistic anti-OX40 (CD134) antibody. Regarding the study as a whole: At 0.1-3.0 mg/kg, partial responders had clonal expansion among the lowest observed. Mean expanded clone counts were higher in CD8+ than CD4+ T cells.

A note on this clone: What it binds is unknown.

Germline V gene sequence: CDR1 SGHAT, CDR2 FQDESV (reference sequence). Trimming cost V 0 bases and J 3 bases, with 8 bases left between them. This CDR3 has 14 amino acids. Assay used: immunoSEQ multiplex PCR; TCRdb lists only in-frame clones, some missing. Of over 30,000 clones in the sample, more than 75% are singletons; the top ten hold around 10%. The receptor comes from an adult with an advanced solid tumor such as melanoma, head and neck, liver or kidney cancer. The sample was CD4+ or CD8+ T cells sorted from blood, taken in a trial of the OX40 agonist ivuxolimab. The chain recombines TRBV11-1 with TRBJ2-5; TRBD2 is a possible D gene (5 bases). The CDR3 protein is CASSLASGKETQYF. The CDR3 nucleotides are TGTGCCAGCAGCTTAGCATCGGGAAAAGAGACCCAGTACTTC.